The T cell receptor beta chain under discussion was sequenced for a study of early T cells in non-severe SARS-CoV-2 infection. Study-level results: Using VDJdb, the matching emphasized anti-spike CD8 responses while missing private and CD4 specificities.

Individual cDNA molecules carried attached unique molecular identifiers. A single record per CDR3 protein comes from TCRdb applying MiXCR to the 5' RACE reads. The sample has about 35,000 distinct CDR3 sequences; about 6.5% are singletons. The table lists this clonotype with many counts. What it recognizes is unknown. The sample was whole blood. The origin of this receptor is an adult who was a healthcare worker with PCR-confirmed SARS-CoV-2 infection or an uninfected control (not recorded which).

The CDR3, as DNA: TGTGCCAGCAGTCGCCAGACCGGGTTCAATCAGCCCCAGCATTTT. This encodes CASSRQTGFNQPQHF. The V gene is TRBV6-2 or TRBV6-3, the J gene TRBJ1-5; D gene uncertain. The V end lost 5 bases, the J end lost 3 bases, and 14 bases lay between the germline ends. From germline, CDR1 is MNHEY and CDR2 SVGEGT. The CDR3 covers 15 residues.